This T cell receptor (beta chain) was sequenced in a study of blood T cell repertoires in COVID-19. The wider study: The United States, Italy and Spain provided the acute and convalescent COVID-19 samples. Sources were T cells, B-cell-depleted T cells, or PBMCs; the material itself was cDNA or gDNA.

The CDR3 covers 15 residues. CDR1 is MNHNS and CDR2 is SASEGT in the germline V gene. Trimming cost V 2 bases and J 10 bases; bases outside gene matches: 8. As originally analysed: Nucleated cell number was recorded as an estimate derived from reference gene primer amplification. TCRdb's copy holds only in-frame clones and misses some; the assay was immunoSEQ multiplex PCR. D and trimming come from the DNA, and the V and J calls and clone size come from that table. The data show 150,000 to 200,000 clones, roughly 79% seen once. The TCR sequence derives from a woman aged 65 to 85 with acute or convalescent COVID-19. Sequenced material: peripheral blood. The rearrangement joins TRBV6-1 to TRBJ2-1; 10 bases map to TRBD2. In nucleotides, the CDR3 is TGTGCCAGCAGTGAAACCAGCGGGAGGGAGCGGGAGCAGTTCTTC. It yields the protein CASSETSGREREQFF.